A selection of T cell receptor beta chains follows, all from one sample in a study of cytomegalovirus exposure and HLA in healthy donors. TCRdb keeps only in-frame clones here, not all; method: immunoSEQ multiplex PCR. Of around 220,000 clones listed, about 86% are singletons. Sequenced input: PBMCs. Receptor source: a woman between 18 and 30 years old in good health and CMV-seronegative. Each CDR3 is given with its conserved first and last residue. Each record gives: V gene, clone size, CDR3 length, J gene, D gene, CDR3 protein, CDR3 DNA. The D gene is left open where the match is weak. Size tells how often a clone was seen (once, few, many) or the class of an expanded clone, and some rows leave it out.

V gene: TRBV27
clone size: once
CDR3 length: 13
J gene: TRBJ1-1
D gene: -
CDR3 protein: CASSLTRDTEAFF
CDR3 DNA: TGTGCCAGCAGTCTGACCCGGGACACTGAAGCTTTCTTT

V gene: TRBV28
clone size: once
CDR3 length: 15
J gene: TRBJ1-3
D gene: TRBD1
CDR3 protein: CASRTGTGIGNTIYF
CDR3 DNA: TGTGCCAGCAGAACCGGGACAGGGATTGGAAACACCATATATTTT

V gene: TRBV5-6
clone size: once
CDR3 length: 15
J gene: TRBJ2-5
D gene: TRBD2
CDR3 protein: CASSSLTSGSLTQYF
CDR3 DNA: TGTGCCAGCAGCTCCTTGACTAGCGGTTCCTTGACCCAGTACTTC

V gene: TRBV25-1
clone size: -
CDR3 length: 14
J gene: TRBJ2-1
D gene: -
CDR3 protein: CASRAGLWVDEQFF
CDR3 DNA: TGTGCCAGCAGAGCAGGCTTGTGGGTCGATGAGCAGTTCTTC

V gene: TRBV27
clone size: -
CDR3 length: 16
J gene: TRBJ2-5
D gene: TRBD1
CDR3 protein: CASSPRDRVAKETQYF
CDR3 DNA: TGTGCCAGCAGTCCCCGGGACAGGGTTGCCAAAGAGACCCAGTACTTC

V gene: TRBV2
clone size: -
CDR3 length: 14
J gene: TRBJ2-2
D gene: TRBD2
CDR3 protein: CASSAGLDGGELFF
CDR3 DNA: TGTGCCAGCAGTGCCGGACTAGATGGCGGGGAGCTGTTTTTT

V gene: TRBV27
clone size: -
CDR3 length: 13
J gene: TRBJ1-2
D gene: -
CDR3 protein: CASSLSQGRGYTF
CDR3 DNA: TGTGCCAGCAGTTTATCGCAGGGTCGCGGCTACACCTTC

V gene: TRBV2
clone size: -
CDR3 length: 19
J gene: TRBJ2-3
D gene: -
CDR3 protein: CASSVRLGRDNNFPDTQYF
CDR3 DNA: TGTGCCAGCAGTGTAAGGCTGGGTCGGGACAACAATTTCCCGGATACGCAGTATTTT

V gene: TRBV7-6
clone size: -
CDR3 length: 18
J gene: TRBJ2-2
D gene: TRBD1
CDR3 protein: CASSPLEDRGRNTGELFF
CDR3 DNA: TGTGCCAGCAGCCCGCTGGAGGACAGGGGGCGAAACACCGGGGAGCTGTTTTTT

V gene: TRBV7-8
clone size: -
CDR3 length: 19
J gene: TRBJ2-1
D gene: TRBD2
CDR3 protein: CASSLAKFSGRSSYNEQFF
CDR3 DNA: TGTGCCAGCAGCTTAGCAAAATTTAGCGGGAGGAGCTCCTACAATGAGCAGTTCTTC

V gene: TRBV27
clone size: -
CDR3 length: 15
J gene: TRBJ2-7
D gene: TRBD2
CDR3 protein: CASSPGTSGASEQYF
CDR3 DNA: TGTGCCAGCAGCCCCGGGACTAGCGGAGCATCCGAGCAGTACTTC

V gene: TRBV5-1
clone size: once
CDR3 length: 15
J gene: TRBJ2-1
D gene: TRBD2
CDR3 protein: CASTRTSGTYNEQFF
CDR3 DNA: TGCGCCAGCACCCGGACTAGCGGAACGTACAATGAGCAGTTCTTC

V gene: TRBV5-1
clone size: -
CDR3 length: 14
J gene: TRBJ2-1
D gene: -
CDR3 protein: CASSLAPSGDEQFF
CDR3 DNA: TGCGCCAGCAGCTTGGCGCCAAGCGGAGATGAGCAGTTCTTC

V gene: TRBV9
clone size: -
CDR3 length: 14
J gene: TRBJ2-7
D gene: -
CDR3 protein: CASSVTVSGYEQYF
CDR3 DNA: TGTGCCAGCAGCGTTACGGTATCTGGCTACGAGCAGTACTTC

V gene: TRBV4-1
clone size: -
CDR3 length: 15
J gene: TRBJ2-7
D gene: TRBD1
CDR3 protein: CASSPSGTGRAEQYF
CDR3 DNA: TGCGCCAGCAGCCCCTCCGGGACAGGGAGGGCCGAGCAGTACTTC

V gene: TRBV7-9
clone size: once
CDR3 length: 15
J gene: TRBJ1-3
D gene: -
CDR3 protein: CASSLILGSGNTIYF
CDR3 DNA: TGTGCCAGCAGCCTGATCCTCGGCTCTGGAAACACCATATATTTT

V gene: TRBV19
clone size: -
CDR3 length: 14
J gene: TRBJ1-5
D gene: -
CDR3 protein: CASWAGHSNQPQHF
CDR3 DNA: TGTGCCAGTTGGGCAGGGCATAGCAATCAGCCCCAGCATTTT

V gene: TRBV27
clone size: once
CDR3 length: 14
J gene: TRBJ2-7
D gene: -
CDR3 protein: CASSSWTSTYEQYF
CDR3 DNA: TGTGCCAGCAGTTCCTGGACATCTACCTACGAGCAGTACTTC

V gene: TRBV4-3
clone size: -
CDR3 length: 14
J gene: TRBJ1-1
D gene: -
CDR3 protein: CASSHDIKGTEAFF
CDR3 DNA: TGCGCCAGCAGCCACGATATTAAGGGGACTGAAGCTTTCTTT

V gene: TRBV20-1
clone size: -
CDR3 length: 10
J gene: TRBJ1-1
D gene: -
CDR3 protein: CSASIPEAFF
CDR3 DNA: TGCAGTGCTAGTATCCCTGAAGCTTTCTTT

V gene: TRBV30
clone size: -
CDR3 length: 13
J gene: TRBJ2-5
D gene: -
CDR3 protein: CAWSPTRPETQYF
CDR3 DNA: TGTGCCTGGAGCCCAACTAGACCAGAGACCCAGTACTTC

V gene: TRBV27
clone size: -
CDR3 length: 15
J gene: TRBJ2-7
D gene: TRBD1
CDR3 protein: CASRITGTGYYEQYF
CDR3 DNA: TGTGCCAGCAGGATAACCGGGACAGGGTACTACGAGCAGTACTTC

V gene: TRBV5-1
clone size: -
CDR3 length: 14
J gene: TRBJ1-1
D gene: -
CDR3 protein: CASSLEGRGAEAFF
CDR3 DNA: TGCGCCAGCAGCTTGGAGGGCAGGGGCGCTGAAGCTTTCTTT

V gene: TRBV5-1
clone size: -
CDR3 length: 17
J gene: TRBJ2-7
D gene: TRBD2
CDR3 protein: CASSFLAGAPESYEQYF
CDR3 DNA: TGCGCCAGCAGCTTCCTAGCGGGAGCCCCCGAGTCCTACGAGCAGTACTTC

V gene: TRBV2
clone size: -
CDR3 length: 15
J gene: TRBJ2-1
D gene: TRBD2
CDR3 protein: CASSAGTSGNNEQFF
CDR3 DNA: TGTGCCAGCAGCGCCGGAACTAGCGGGAACAATGAGCAGTTCTTC

V gene: TRBV6-5
clone size: few
CDR3 length: 15
J gene: TRBJ1-1
D gene: TRBD1
CDR3 protein: CASSRLRTGATEAFF
CDR3 DNA: TGTGCCAGCAGCCGACTTAGAACAGGGGCCACTGAAGCTTTCTTT

V gene: TRBV27
clone size: many
CDR3 length: 11
J gene: TRBJ2-7
D gene: -
CDR3 protein: CASSPSYEQYF
CDR3 DNA: TGTGCCAGCAGTCCTTCCTACGAGCAGTACTTC

V gene: TRBV27
clone size: -
CDR3 length: 15
J gene: TRBJ2-2
D gene: -
CDR3 protein: CATSPGVKNTGELFF
CDR3 DNA: TGTGCCACCTCTCCGGGGGTTAAGAACACCGGGGAGCTGTTTTTT

V gene: TRBV29-1
clone size: -
CDR3 length: 15
J gene: TRBJ1-4
D gene: -
CDR3 protein: CSVVGASARSEKLFF
CDR3 DNA: TGCAGCGTTGTTGGGGCCTCGGCCCGTTCGGAAAAACTGTTTTTT

V gene: TRBV27
clone size: -
CDR3 length: 13
J gene: TRBJ2-7
D gene: -
CDR3 protein: CASSLSYSYEQYF
CDR3 DNA: TGTGCCAGCAGTTTATCTTACTCCTACGAGCAGTACTTC

V gene: TRBV9
clone size: few
CDR3 length: 15
J gene: TRBJ2-7
D gene: -
CDR3 protein: CASSPRGLARYEQYF
CDR3 DNA: TGTGCCAGCAGCCCCCGAGGTCTAGCCCGGTACGAGCAGTACTTC

V gene: TRBV7-3
clone size: -
CDR3 length: 17
J gene: TRBJ2-3
D gene: -
CDR3 protein: CASSRQGVLAGADTQYF
CDR3 DNA: TGTGCCAGCAGTCGACAGGGGGTATTAGCGGGAGCAGATACGCAGTATTTT

V gene: TRBV6-5
clone size: -
CDR3 length: 15
J gene: TRBJ2-1
D gene: -
CDR3 protein: CASSLTPGGSDEQFF
CDR3 DNA: TGTGCCAGCAGTTTGACCCCCGGGGGAAGCGATGAGCAGTTCTTC

V gene: TRBV19
clone size: -
CDR3 length: 12
J gene: TRBJ2-1
D gene: -
CDR3 protein: CASSPGSTALFF
CDR3 DNA: TGTGCCAGTAGTCCTGGTTCGACAGCTCTTTTCTTC

V gene: TRBV29-1
clone size: -
CDR3 length: 12
J gene: TRBJ1-1
D gene: -
CDR3 protein: CSVSRANTEAFF
CDR3 DNA: TGCAGCGTTTCGAGGGCGAACACTGAAGCTTTCTTT

V gene: TRBV7-6
clone size: few
CDR3 length: 14
J gene: TRBJ1-4
D gene: -
CDR3 protein: CASRHNVGDQKLFF
CDR3 DNA: TGTGCCAGCAGACACAACGTCGGAGACCAAAAACTGTTTTTT

V gene: TRBV15
clone size: -
CDR3 length: 14
J gene: TRBJ1-5
D gene: -
CDR3 protein: CATSSSLDYQPQHF
CDR3 DNA: TGTGCCACCAGCAGCAGCCTCGACTATCAGCCCCAGCATTTT

V gene: TRBV5-4
clone size: -
CDR3 length: 14
J gene: TRBJ2-7
D gene: TRBD2
CDR3 protein: CASSLSASGNEQYF
CDR3 DNA: TGTGCCAGCAGCTTGTCGGCTAGCGGCAACGAGCAGTACTTC

V gene: TRBV28
clone size: -
CDR3 length: 14
J gene: TRBJ1-2
D gene: TRBD1
CDR3 protein: CASRLRTGHYGYTF
CDR3 DNA: TGTGCCAGCAGACTGAGGACAGGGCACTATGGCTACACCTTC

V gene: TRBV4-2
clone size: -
CDR3 length: 17
J gene: TRBJ2-7
D gene: TRBD1
CDR3 protein: CASSQDRIDRGLYEQYF
CDR3 DNA: TGTGCCAGCAGCCAAGATCGTATCGACAGGGGTCTCTACGAGCAGTACTTC

V gene: TRBV7-9
clone size: once
CDR3 length: 15
J gene: TRBJ2-2
D gene: TRBD2
CDR3 protein: CASTRLAGVTGELFF
CDR3 DNA: TGTGCCAGCACCCGACTAGCGGGAGTCACCGGGGAGCTGTTTTTT

V gene: TRBV18
clone size: -
CDR3 length: 19
J gene: TRBJ1-5
D gene: TRBD1
CDR3 protein: CASSPRGVGQGTSNQPQHF
CDR3 DNA: TGTGCCAGCTCACCGAGAGGTGTGGGACAGGGCACAAGCAATCAGCCCCAGCATTTT

V gene: TRBV28
clone size: -
CDR3 length: 12
J gene: TRBJ1-5
D gene: -
CDR3 protein: CATRGGNQPQHF
CDR3 DNA: TGTGCCACCCGGGGGGGTAATCAGCCCCAGCATTTT

V gene: TRBV4-1
clone size: -
CDR3 length: 20
J gene: TRBJ2-7
D gene: TRBD1
CDR3 protein: CASSQAPGTGSRRVWYEQYF
CDR3 DNA: TGCGCCAGCAGCCAAGCCCCCGGGACAGGCTCCCGCCGGGTATGGTACGAGCAGTACTTC

V gene: TRBV28
clone size: -
CDR3 length: 16
J gene: TRBJ2-2
D gene: -
CDR3 protein: CASSTRQGMGTGELFF
CDR3 DNA: TGTGCCAGCAGCACACGGCAGGGGATGGGGACCGGGGAGCTGTTTTTT